This is a list of T cell receptor beta chains from one sample in a study of CD4 T cells in relation to SARS-CoV-2 and coronaviruses. Antigens for these TCRs are unknown. Method: immunoSEQ multiplex PCR; TCRdb's copy keeps in-frame clones and lacks some. The sample includes under 20,000 clones, around four fifths of them seen just once. The sequenced sample consisted of CD4+ T cells from PBMCs, cultured in vitro. Receptor source: a human donor in good health. Both conserved end residues are part of each CDR3. The D gene is left open where the match is weak. Clone size, where shown, is once, few, many, or a class for clones that have expanded.

>TRBV24-1|TRBD2|-|TRBJ2-7
CATSDPGTSGSYEQYF
TGTGCCACCAGTGATCCCGGGACTAGCGGGAGTTACGAGCAGTACTTC
>TRBV7-9|-|few|TRBJ1-1
CASSLGNPGVETEAFF
TGTGCCAGCAGCTTAGGCAACCCAGGGGTGGAGACTGAAGCTTTCTTT
>TRBV11-2|-|once|TRBJ2-1
CASSLGRVSYNEQFF
TGTGCCAGCAGCTTAGGTAGGGTCTCCTACAATGAGCAGTTCTTC
>TRBV7-2|TRBD1|-|TRBJ1-2
CASSRGQGAYLDGYTF
TGTGCCAGCAGCAGAGGACAGGGGGCGTATTTGGATGGCTACACCTTC
>TRBV5-1|TRBD2|-|TRBJ2-5
CASSLGAIFGGAGETQYF
TGCGCCAGCAGCTTGGGGGCCATATTCGGGGGGGCTGGCGAGACCCAGTACTTC
>TRBV20-1|-|-|TRBJ2-3
CSARTTDTQYF
TGCAGTGCTAGAACCACAGATACGCAGTATTTT
>TRBV7-9|-|-|TRBJ2-6
CASSLRQNSGANVLTF
TGTGCCAGCAGCTTACGCCAGAACTCTGGGGCCAACGTCCTGACTTTC
>TRBV5-1|-|once|TRBJ2-3
CASSTDIDTQYF
TGCGCCAGCAGCACGGACATAGATACGCAGTATTTT
>TRBV5-1|-|-|TRBJ2-1
CASSLGPLTSALSYNEQFF
TGCGCCAGCAGCTTAGGACCGCTTACCTCCGCTCTCTCCTACAATGAGCAGTTCTTC
>TRBV7-9|TRBD2|-|TRBJ2-7
CASSFPGSGSYEQYF
TGTGCCAGCAGTTTCCCGGGTAGCGGGAGCTACGAGCAGTACTTC
>TRBV6-2/TRBV6-3|-|-|TRBJ1-4
CASRPGAGGGAGEKLFF
TGTGCCAGCCGCCCGGGAGCAGGAGGGGGGGCAGGTGAAAAACTGTTTTTT
>TRBV19|-|-|TRBJ1-5
CASKVALTSNQPQHF
TGTGCCAGTAAGGTAGCACTGACCAGCAATCAGCCCCAGCATTTT
>TRBV25-1|-|-|TRBJ2-3
CASSSPSDYTDTQYF
TGTGCCAGCAGTAGCCCTAGCGACTACACAGATACGCAGTATTTT
>TRBV19|-|-|TRBJ1-1
CASSIGSLNTEAFF
TGTGCCAGTAGTATAGGCAGTCTGAACACTGAAGCTTTCTTT
>TRBV5-1|TRBD2|once|TRBJ2-7
CASSLGSGTYEQYF
TGCGCCAGCAGCTTGGGTAGCGGGACCTACGAGCAGTACTTC
>TRBV5-1|TRBD2|-|TRBJ2-1
CASSFRTSGNEQFF
TGCGCCAGCAGCTTCCGGACTAGCGGCAATGAGCAGTTCTTC
>TRBV5-1|-|-|TRBJ2-7
CASSVGTPIPPYEQYF
TGCGCCAGCAGCGTCGGGACGCCGATCCCTCCCTACGAGCAGTACTTC
>TRBV9|-|-|TRBJ2-3
CASSVARPPDTQYF
TGTGCCAGCAGCGTAGCTCGCCCACCAGATACGCAGTATTTT
>TRBV5-1|TRBD2|-|TRBJ2-7
CASSLVLLAGNEQYF
TGCGCCAGCAGCTTGGTTCTACTAGCGGGGAACGAGCAGTACTTC
>TRBV12-3/TRBV12-4|-|few|TRBJ2-7
CASSLRAVYEQYF
TGTGCCAGCAGTTTACGGGCCGTCTACGAGCAGTACTTC
>TRBV10-3|-|-|TRBJ1-3
CATLTGRSGNTIYF
TGTGCCACTCTGACAGGCCGCTCTGGAAACACCATATATTTT
>TRBV5-4|-|-|TRBJ1-1
CASSSTPAMITEAFF
TGTGCCAGCAGCTCGACCCCGGCCATGATCACTGAAGCTTTCTTT
>TRBV5-6|-|-|TRBJ1-5
CASSADKGYQPQHF
TGTGCCAGCAGCGCTGACAAGGGGTATCAGCCCCAGCATTTT
>TRBV24-1|-|-|TRBJ2-1
CATSDLGEGQFF
TGTGCCACCAGTGATTTGGGGGAAGGGCAGTTCTTC